A selection of T cell receptor beta chains follows, all from one sample in a study of T-cell memory formation after mild COVID-19. TCRdb reanalysed the 5' RACE reads using MiXCR and keeps one entry per CDR3 protein. The sample shows 550,000 to 600,000 distinct CDR3 sequences, about a fifth of them seen only once. Input material: PBMCs or a T cell subset sorted from them (not recorded which). These receptors all stem from an adult woman who had mild COVID-19 (a few samples of this study predate the infection). Cell type and time point are not known. CDR3s include the opening cysteine and the closing phenylalanine or tryptophan.

TRBJ2-5 TRBV6-1 CASSEDRVRETQYF
TRBJ2-7 TRBV7-9 CASSSVTHYEQYF
TRBJ1-5 TRBV28 CASSLGGEGGNQPQHF
TRBJ2-7 TRBV7-2 CASSPEGTGAYEQYF
TRBJ1-1 TRBV5-4 CASSLVTHRVNTEAFF
TRBJ2-7 TRBV5-8 CASSPGGSGFPYEQYF
TRBJ2-1 TRBV11-3 CASSPLLYNEQFF
TRBJ1-2 TRBV12-3/TRBV12-4 CASSMGGAYGYTF
TRBJ2-1 TRBV27 CASSLYWLGGNEQFF
TRBJ1-1 TRBV4-1 CASSQPSTGKTEAFF
TRBJ2-5 TRBV7-7 CASSLRNRAQETQYF
TRBJ2-2 TRBV29-1 CSVVGNTGELFF
TRBJ1-1 TRBV19 CASSRGRGNTEAFF